Presented here are 5 T cell receptor beta chains from one specimen sequenced in a study of response to subunit inactivated influenza vaccine. In TCRdb, the RT-PCR reads were re-called with MiXCR into one record per CDR3 protein. The repertoire holds roughly 570,000 distinct CDR3 sequences, roughly 13% seen once, with around 13% in the top ten. Sample: PBMCs from blood, taken roughly 48 days after vaccination. The receptors were gathered from a man between 50 and 59 years old who received an inactivated influenza vaccine.

V gene TRBV7-2 combines with J gene TRBJ1-4; D is unresolved. This CDR3 is built from 15 residues. Germline V gene sequence: CDR1 SGHTA, CDR2 FQGNSA. V lost 2 bases and J 0 bases, leaving 7 bases between the germline ends. The CDR3 sequence is CASSLWASTNEKLFF. Here the CDR3 DNA reads TGTGCCAGCAGCTTATGGGCGTCAACTAATGAAAAACTGTTTTTT.

This clonotype showed up just a few times. The gene calls are TRBV7-2 and TRBJ2-7; D may be TRBD1 (6 bases). The CDR3 runs 16 residues. V lost 3 bases to trimming and J lost 2 bases, with 17 bases between them. Germline CDR1 SGHTA, CDR2 FQGNSA. The chain's CDR3 is CASSLSGTFIAYEQYF. In nucleotides, the CDR3 is TGTGCCAGCAGCTTGTCCGGGACATTCATCGCCTACGAGCAGTACTTC.

The chain employs TRBV5-1 and TRBJ2-1, with 16 bases identical to TRBD2. From germline, CDR1 is SGHRS and CDR2 YFSETQ. Trimming took 0 bases from V and 2 from J; bases not matched to a gene: 8. This CDR3 is built from 20 residues. CDR3 amino acids: CASSLVPGLAGGPTYNEQFF. The CDR3 nucleotides read TGCGCCAGCAGCTTGGTACCGGGACTAGCGGGAGGGCCCACCTACAATGAGCAGTTCTTC.

The sample holds a few counts of this clonotype. The V call is TRBV27, the J call TRBJ1-2; no firm D call. Trimming removed 3 bases at V and 8 bases at J, with 16 bases between. Looked up from germline, CDR1 is MNHEY and CDR2 is SMNVEV (reference sequence). This CDR3 contains 14 residues. The CDR3 bases are TGTGCCAGCAGTTTTGCCGGATTGCTGCCAGGCTACACCTTC. Amino acid sequence: CASSFAGLLPGYTF.

At least ten counts were recorded for this clonotype. The chain is built from TRBV5-1 and TRBJ2-1; perhaps D is TRBD1 or TRBD2 (5 bases each). CDR1 SGHRS and CDR2 YFSETQ come from the germline V gene. This CDR3 region has 18 residues. Trimming left V 4 bases short and J 0 bases short, with 20 bases between. CDR3 DNA: TGCGCCAGCAGCCCCGGGACCGGCCTTCTGAGCTCCTACAATGAGCAGTTCTTC. The encoded protein is CASSPGTGLLSSYNEQFF.